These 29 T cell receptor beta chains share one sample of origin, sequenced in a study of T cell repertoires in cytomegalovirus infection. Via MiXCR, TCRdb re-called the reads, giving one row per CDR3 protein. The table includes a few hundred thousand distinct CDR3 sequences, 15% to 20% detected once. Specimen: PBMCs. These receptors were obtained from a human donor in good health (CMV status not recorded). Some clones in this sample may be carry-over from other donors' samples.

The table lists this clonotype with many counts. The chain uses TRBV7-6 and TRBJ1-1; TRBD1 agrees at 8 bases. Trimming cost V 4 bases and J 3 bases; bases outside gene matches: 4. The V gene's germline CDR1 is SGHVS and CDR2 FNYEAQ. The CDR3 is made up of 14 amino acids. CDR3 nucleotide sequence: TGTGCCAGCAGCTACGGACAGGGAGACACTGAAGCTTTCTTT. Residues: CASSYGQGDTEAFF.

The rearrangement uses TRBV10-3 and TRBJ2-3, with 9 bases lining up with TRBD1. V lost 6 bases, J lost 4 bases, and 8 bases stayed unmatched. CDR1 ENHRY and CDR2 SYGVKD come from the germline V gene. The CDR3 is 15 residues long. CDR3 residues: CAIREAGTGSDTQYF. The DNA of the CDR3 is TGTGCCATCAGGGAAGCCGGGACAGGGTCAGATACGCAGTATTTT.

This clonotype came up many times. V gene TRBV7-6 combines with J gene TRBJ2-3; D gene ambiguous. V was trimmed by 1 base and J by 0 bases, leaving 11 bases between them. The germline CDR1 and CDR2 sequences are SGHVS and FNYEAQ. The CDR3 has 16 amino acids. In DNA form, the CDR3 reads TGTGCCAGCAGCTTAGGGGCACAGTCTAGCACAGATACGCAGTATTTT. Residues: CASSLGAQSSTDTQYF.

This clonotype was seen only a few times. The CDR3 sequence is CASSQQGQGYTF. Written as DNA, the CDR3 is TGTGCCAGCAGCCAACAGGGACAGGGCTACACCTTC. This chain links TRBV3-1 with TRBJ1-2; 7 bases are a match to TRBD1. The CDR3 sequence is 12 residues long. The V and J ends lost 2 bases and 8 bases, in that order; junction bases with no gene match: 2. The germline V gene encodes CDR1 LGHDT and CDR2 YNNKEL (reference sequence).

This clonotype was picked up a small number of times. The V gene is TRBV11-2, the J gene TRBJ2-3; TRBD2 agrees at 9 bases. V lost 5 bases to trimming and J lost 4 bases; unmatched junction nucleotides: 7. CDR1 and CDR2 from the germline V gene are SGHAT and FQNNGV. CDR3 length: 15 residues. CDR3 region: CASSTGTSKADTQYF. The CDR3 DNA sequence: TGTGCCAGCAGCACAGGGACTAGCAAAGCAGATACGCAGTATTTT.

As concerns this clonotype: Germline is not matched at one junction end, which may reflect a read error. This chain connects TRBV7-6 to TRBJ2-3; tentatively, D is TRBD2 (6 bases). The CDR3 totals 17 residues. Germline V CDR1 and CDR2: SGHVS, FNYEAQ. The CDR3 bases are TGTGCCAGCAGCGCTAGTCTGGGGGGACTCGGCACAGAGACGCAGTATTTT. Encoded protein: CASSASLGGLGTETQYF. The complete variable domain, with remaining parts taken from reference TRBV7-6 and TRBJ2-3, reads GAGVSQSPRYKVTKRGQDVALRCDPISGHVSLYWYRQALGQGPEFLTYFNYEAQQDKSGLPNDRFSAERPEGSISTLTIQRTEQRDSAMYRCASSASLGGLGTETQYFGPGTRLTVL.

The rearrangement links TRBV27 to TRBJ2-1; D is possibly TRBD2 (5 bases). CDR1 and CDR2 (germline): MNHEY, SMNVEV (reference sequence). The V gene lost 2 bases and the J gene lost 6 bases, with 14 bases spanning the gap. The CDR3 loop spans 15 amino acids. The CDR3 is CASSLAQLATNEQFF. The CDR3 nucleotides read TGTGCCAGCAGTTTAGCACAGTTAGCGACCAATGAGCAGTTCTTC.

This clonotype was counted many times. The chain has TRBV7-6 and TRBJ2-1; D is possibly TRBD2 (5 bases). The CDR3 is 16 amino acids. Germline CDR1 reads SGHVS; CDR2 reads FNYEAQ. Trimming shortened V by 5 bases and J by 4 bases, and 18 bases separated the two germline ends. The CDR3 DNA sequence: TGTGCCAGCAGCCCCACCTCGGGTACGGGGTACAATGAGCAGTTCTTC. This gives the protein CASSPTSGTGYNEQFF.

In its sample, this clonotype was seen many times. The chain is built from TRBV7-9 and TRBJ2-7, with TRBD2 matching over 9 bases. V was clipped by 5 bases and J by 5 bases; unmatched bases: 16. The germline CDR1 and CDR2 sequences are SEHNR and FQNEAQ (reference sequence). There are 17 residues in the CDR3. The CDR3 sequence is CASSPLFGGGAINEQYF. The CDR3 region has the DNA TGTGCCAGCAGCCCCCTTTTCGGCGGGGGGGCCATTAACGAGCAGTACTTC.

The CDR3 region has the DNA TGTGCCATCAATGCAGGGTCGATGGGAGGCTACACCTTC. Amino acids: CAINAGSMGGYTF. The chain links TRBV10-3 to TRBJ1-2; D may be TRBD1 (5 bases). Germline values: CDR1 ENHRY, CDR2 SYGVKD. Trimming left V 7 bases short and J 8 bases short, with 17 bases between. This CDR3 region has 13 residues.

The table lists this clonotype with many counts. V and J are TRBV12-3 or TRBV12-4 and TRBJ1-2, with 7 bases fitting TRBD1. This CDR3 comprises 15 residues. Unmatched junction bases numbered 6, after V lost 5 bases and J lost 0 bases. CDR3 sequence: CASSVDRRANYGYTF. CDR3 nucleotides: TGTGCCAGCAGTGTGGACAGGAGAGCTAACTATGGCTACACCTTC.

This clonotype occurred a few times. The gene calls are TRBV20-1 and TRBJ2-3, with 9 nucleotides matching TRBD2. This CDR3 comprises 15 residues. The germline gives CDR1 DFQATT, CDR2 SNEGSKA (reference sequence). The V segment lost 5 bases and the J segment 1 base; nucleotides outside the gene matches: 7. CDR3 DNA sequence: TGCAGTGCTCCTCTTAGCGGGAGTGGCACAGATACGCAGTATTTT. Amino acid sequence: CSAPLSGSGTDTQYF.

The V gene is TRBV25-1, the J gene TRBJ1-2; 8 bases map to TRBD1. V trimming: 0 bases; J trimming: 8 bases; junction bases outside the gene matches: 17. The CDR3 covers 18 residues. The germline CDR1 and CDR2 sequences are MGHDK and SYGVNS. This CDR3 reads CASSEYFPIGQGEFGYTF. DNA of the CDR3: TGTGCCAGCAGTGAATATTTCCCGATTGGACAGGGCGAGTTCGGCTACACCTTC.

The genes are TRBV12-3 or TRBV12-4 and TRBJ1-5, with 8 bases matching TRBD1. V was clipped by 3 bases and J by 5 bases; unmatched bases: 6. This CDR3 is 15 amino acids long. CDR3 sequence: CASSLAGGGHQPQHF. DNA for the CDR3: TGTGCCAGCAGTTTGGCAGGGGGCGGCCATCAGCCCCAGCATTTT.

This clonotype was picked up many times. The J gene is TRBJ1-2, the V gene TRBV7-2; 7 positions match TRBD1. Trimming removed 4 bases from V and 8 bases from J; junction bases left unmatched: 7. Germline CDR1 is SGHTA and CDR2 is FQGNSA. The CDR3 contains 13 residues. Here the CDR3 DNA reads TGTGCCAGCAGCTCGGACAGGAGAAACGGCTACACCTTC. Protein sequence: CASSSDRRNGYTF.

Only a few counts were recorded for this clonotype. CDR3 nucleotides: TGTGCCATCAGTGTACGAGGTGAGCAGTTCTTC. This sequence encodes CAISVRGEQFF. V and J are TRBV10-3 and TRBJ2-1; D not certain. The V gene's germline CDR1 is ENHRY and CDR2 SYGVKD. V lost 4 bases and J 9 bases, leaving 7 bases between the germline ends. There are 11 residues in the CDR3.

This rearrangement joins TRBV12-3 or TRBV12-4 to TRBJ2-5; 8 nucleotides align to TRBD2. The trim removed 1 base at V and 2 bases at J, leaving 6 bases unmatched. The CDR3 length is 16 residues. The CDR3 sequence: CASSLGLAGVQETQYF. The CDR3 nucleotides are TGTGCCAGCAGTTTAGGTCTAGCGGGCGTACAAGAGACCCAGTACTTC.

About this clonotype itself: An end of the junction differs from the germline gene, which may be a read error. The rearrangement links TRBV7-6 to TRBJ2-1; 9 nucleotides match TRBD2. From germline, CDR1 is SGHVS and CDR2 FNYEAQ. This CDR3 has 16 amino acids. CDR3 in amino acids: CASSLSAGGSFNEQFF. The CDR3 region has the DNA TGTGCCAGCAGCTTATCAGCGGGAGGTTCCTTCAATGAGCAGTTCTTC.

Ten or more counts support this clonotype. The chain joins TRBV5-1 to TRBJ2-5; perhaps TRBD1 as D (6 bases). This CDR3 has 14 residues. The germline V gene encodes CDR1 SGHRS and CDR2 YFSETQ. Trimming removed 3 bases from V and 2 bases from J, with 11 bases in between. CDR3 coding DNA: TGCGCCAGCAGCTCCAGGGGACCACAAGAGACCCAGTACTTC. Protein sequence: CASSSRGPQETQYF.

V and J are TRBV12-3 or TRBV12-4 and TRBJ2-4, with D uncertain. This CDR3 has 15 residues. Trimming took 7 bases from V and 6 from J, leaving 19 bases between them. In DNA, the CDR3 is TGTGCCAGCACCAGTACCGGATCGCCACTAAACATTCAGTACTTC. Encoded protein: CASTSTGSPLNIQYF.

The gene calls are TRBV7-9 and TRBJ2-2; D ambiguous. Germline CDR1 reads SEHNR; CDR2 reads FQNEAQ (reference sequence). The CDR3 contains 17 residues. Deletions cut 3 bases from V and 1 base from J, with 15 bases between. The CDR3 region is CASSFELKQVNTGELFF. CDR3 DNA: TGTGCCAGCAGCTTCGAGTTGAAGCAGGTGAACACCGGGGAGCTGTTTTTT.

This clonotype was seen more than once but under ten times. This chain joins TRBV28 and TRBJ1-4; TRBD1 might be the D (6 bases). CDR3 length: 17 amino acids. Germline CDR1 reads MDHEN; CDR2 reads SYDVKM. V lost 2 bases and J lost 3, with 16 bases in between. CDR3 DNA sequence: TGTGCCAGCAGTTTAAGGGGGGGGGGCACAGCTAATGAAAAACTGTTTTTT. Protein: CASSLRGGGTANEKLFF.

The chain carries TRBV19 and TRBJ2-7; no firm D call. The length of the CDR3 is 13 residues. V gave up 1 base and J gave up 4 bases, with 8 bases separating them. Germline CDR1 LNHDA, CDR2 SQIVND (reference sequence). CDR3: CASSIVKGYEQYF. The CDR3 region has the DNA TGTGCCAGTAGTATAGTAAAGGGATACGAGCAGTACTTC.

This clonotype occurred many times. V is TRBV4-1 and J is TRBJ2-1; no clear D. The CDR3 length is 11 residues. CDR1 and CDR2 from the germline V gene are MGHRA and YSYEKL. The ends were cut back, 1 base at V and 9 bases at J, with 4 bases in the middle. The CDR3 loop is CASSQGPEQFF. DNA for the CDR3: TGCGCCAGCAGCCAAGGACCTGAGCAGTTCTTC.

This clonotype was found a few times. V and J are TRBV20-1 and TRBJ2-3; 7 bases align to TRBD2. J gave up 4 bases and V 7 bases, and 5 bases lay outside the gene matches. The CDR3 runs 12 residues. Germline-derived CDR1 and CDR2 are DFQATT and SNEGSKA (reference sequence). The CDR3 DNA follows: TGCAGTGAGACTAGCCGTTCAGATACGCAGTATTTT. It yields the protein CSETSRSDTQYF.

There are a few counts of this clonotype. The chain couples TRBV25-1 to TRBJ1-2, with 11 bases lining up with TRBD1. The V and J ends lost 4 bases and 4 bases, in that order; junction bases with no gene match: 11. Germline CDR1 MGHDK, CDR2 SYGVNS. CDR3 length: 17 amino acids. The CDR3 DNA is TGTGCCAGCAGTGCCCCCGGGACAGGGGGTTTCGGCTATGGCTACACCTTC. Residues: CASSAPGTGGFGYGYTF.

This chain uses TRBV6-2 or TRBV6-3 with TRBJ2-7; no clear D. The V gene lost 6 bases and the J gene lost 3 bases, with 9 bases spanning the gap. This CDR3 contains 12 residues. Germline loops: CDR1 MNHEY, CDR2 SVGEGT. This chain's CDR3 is CASSTEFYEQYF. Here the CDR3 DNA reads TGTGCCAGCAGCACAGAGTTCTACGAGCAGTACTTC.

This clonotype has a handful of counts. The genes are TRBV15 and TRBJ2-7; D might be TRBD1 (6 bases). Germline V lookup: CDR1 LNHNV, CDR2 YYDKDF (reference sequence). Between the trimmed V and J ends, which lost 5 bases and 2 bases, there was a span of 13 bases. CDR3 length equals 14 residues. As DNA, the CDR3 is TGTGCCACCAGCTTGGGGGCGCGAACCTACGAGCAGTACTTC. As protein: CATSLGARTYEQYF. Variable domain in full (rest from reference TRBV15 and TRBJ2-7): DAMVIQNPRYQVTQFGKPVTLSCSQTLNHNVMYWYQQKSSQAPKLLFHYYDKDFNNEADTPDNFQSRRPNTSFCFLDIRSPGLGDTAMYLCATSLGARTYEQYFGPGTRLTVT.

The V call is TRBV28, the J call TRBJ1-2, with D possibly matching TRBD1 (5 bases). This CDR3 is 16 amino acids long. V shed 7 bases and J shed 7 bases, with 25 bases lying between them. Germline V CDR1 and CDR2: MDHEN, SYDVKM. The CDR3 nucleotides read TGTGCCAGCACCACTCACCGGGACCCCAAGAGTGGTGGCTACACCTTC. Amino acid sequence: CASTTHRDPKSGGYTF.